This T cell receptor beta chain originates from a study of blood T cell repertoires in COVID-19. Overall study context: The study drew acute and convalescent COVID-19 samples from the United States, Italy and Spain. The cDNA or gDNA used as material had been derived from T cells, B-cell-depleted T cells, or PBMCs.

Original handling: Using reference gene primer amplification, nucleated cell counts were estimated. The data were produced by immunoSEQ multiplex PCR, yet TCRdb's version contains in-frame clones alone and is incomplete. Clone size and the V and J calls come from that table; the DNA yielded D and trimming. The profile shows nearly 350,000 clones, roughly 86% of them singletons. Sequences were obtained from peripheral blood. The receptor was derived from a woman aged 70-85 years with COVID-19, enrolled during active disease.

DNA for the CDR3: TGCGCCAGCAGCCAGAGCGGGGGGCCTTCCTACGAGCAGTACTTC. Translated, it gives CASSQSGGPSYEQYF. The V call is TRBV5-1, the J call TRBJ2-7, with 9 bases aligning to TRBD2. Germline CDR1 and CDR2: SGHRS and YFSETQ. V was clipped by 4 bases and J by 1 base; unmatched bases: 6. The CDR3 spans 15 residues.